The source of this T cell receptor beta chain is a study of CD8+ T cells in alopecia areata. This clone was recorded only once. Treatment meaning: oral pan-JAK inhibitor, 5-10 mg twice daily. Germline V gene data show CDR1 as LNHDA and CDR2 as SQIVND (reference sequence). V dropped 5 bases and J dropped 2 bases, with 15 bases sitting between them. This CDR3 contains 15 residues. Sequencing templates came from extracted RNA that was reverse transcribed into cDNA. Clones were read by immunoSEQ multiplex PCR, and TCRdb kept only the in-frame ones, dropping some. This sample has 150,000 to 200,000 clones; approximately 57% occur once, and the top ten carry 0.85% to 1.3%.

The source is a human donor with alopecia areata. The chain uses TRBV19 and TRBJ1-1; tentatively, D is TRBD1 (5 bases). Material: CD4+ T cells sorted from blood, obtained at week 24, from a patient treated with tofacitinib. The CDR3 protein is CASSLQWGSNTEAFF. DNA for the CDR3: TGTGCCAGTAGTCTCCAATGGGGCAGTAACACTGAAGCTTTCTTT.